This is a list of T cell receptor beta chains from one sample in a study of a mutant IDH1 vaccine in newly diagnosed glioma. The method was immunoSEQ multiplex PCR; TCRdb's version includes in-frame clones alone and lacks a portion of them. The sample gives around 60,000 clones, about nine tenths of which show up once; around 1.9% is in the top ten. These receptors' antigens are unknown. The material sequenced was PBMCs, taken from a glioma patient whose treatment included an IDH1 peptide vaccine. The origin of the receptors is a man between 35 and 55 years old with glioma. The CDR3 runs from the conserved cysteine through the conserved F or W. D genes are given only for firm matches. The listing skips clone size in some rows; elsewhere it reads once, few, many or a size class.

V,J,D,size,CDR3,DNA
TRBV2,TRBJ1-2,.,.,CASSVKVAQGINYGYTF,TGTGCCAGCAGTGTTAAGGTGGCTCAGGGGATCAACTATGGCTACACCTTC
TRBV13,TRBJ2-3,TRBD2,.,CASSVSGRLGTQYF,TGTGCCAGCAGCGTTAGCGGGAGGCTAGGTACGCAGTATTTT
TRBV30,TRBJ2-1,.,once,CAGSRSVDKEQFF,TGTGCCGGAAGTAGGTCAGTCGATAAGGAGCAGTTCTTC
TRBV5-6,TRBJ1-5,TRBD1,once,CASSLQDRRVQPQHF,TGTGCCAGCAGCTTGCAGGACAGGAGGGTGCAGCCCCAGCATTTT
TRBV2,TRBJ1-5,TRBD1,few,CASRQDRADQPQHF,TGTGCCAGCAGACAGGACAGGGCCGATCAGCCCCAGCATTTT
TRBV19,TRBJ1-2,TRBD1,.,CASSPDRKGGYTF,TGTGCCAGTAGTCCGGACAGGAAGGGTGGCTACACCTTC
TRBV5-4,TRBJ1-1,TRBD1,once,CASSRQGVSPFF,TGTGCCAGCAGCCGACAGGGGGTCTCCCCTTTCTTT
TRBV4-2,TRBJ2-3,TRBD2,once,CASSQDLGGAGTDTQYF,TGTGCCAGCAGCCAAGATCTCGGGGGGGCCGGGACAGATACGCAGTATTTT
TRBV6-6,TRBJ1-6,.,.,CASSLQGPPPPLHF,TGTGCCAGCAGCTTACAGGGCCCACCGCCACCCCTCCACTTT
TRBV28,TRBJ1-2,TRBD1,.,CASRRTGVFGYTF,TGTGCCAGCAGACGGACAGGGGTTTTTGGCTACACCTTC
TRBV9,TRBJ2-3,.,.,CASSVARVYTDTQYF,TGTGCCAGCAGCGTAGCTCGGGTATACACAGATACGCAGTATTTT
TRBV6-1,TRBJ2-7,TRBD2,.,CASSGGLAGGEQYF,TGTGCCAGCAGTGGCGGACTAGCGGGAGGAGAGCAGTACTTC
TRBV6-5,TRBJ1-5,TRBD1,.,CASSPGTAINQPQHF,TGTGCCAGCAGTCCCGGGACAGCAATCAATCAGCCCCAGCATTTT
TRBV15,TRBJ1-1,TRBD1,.,CATSRVLGTGGTEAFF,TGTGCCACCAGCAGAGTTCTCGGGACAGGGGGCACTGAAGCTTTCTTT
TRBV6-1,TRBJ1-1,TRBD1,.,CASSKQGAIEAFF,TGTGCCAGCAGTAAGCAGGGGGCCATTGAAGCTTTCTTT
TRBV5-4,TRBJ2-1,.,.,CASSLGGPSSYNEQFF,TGTGCCAGCAGCTTGGGGGGCCCGAGCTCCTACAATGAGCAGTTCTTC
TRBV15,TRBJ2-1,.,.,CATSRDPREEVYNEQFF,TGTGCCACCAGCAGAGATCCCAGGGAAGAGGTCTACAATGAGCAGTTCTTC
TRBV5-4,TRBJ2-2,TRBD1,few,CASSLGGTGGSFTGELFF,TGTGCCAGCAGCTTGGGAGGGACAGGGGGCTCCTTTACCGGGGAGCTGTTTTTT
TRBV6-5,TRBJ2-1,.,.,CASSYTPLDLDEQFF,TGTGCCAGCAGTTACACCCCCTTAGACTTGGATGAGCAGTTCTTC
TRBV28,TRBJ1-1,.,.,CASSLSQGSAEAFF,TGTGCCAGCAGTTTATCTCAGGGGAGCGCTGAAGCTTTCTTT
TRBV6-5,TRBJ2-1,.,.,CASSYSTDWEQFF,TGTGCCAGCAGTTACTCGACGGACTGGGAGCAGTTCTTC
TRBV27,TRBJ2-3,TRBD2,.,CASSRGGDTQYF,TGTGCCAGCAGCCGGGGGGGAGATACGCAGTATTTT